This T cell receptor (beta chain) is drawn from a study of blood T cell repertoires in COVID-19. About the study: COVID-19 samples, acute and convalescent, were from the United States, Italy and Spain.

This clone was seen a single time. V lost 2 bases and J lost 4; bases outside the gene matches: 20. The CDR3 has 22 amino acids. CDR1 and CDR2 from the germline V gene are LGHDT and YNNKEL (reference sequence). Method: immunoSEQ multiplex PCR; TCRdb's copy keeps in-frame clones and lacks some. In the table there are about 340,000 clones, 92% of which are singletons. Individuals drawn from around 25 US areas were roughly 18 to 89 years old. The sequence derives from a woman younger than 45 who had recovered from COVID-19. The V call is TRBV3-1 (or the pseudogene TRBV3-2), the J call TRBJ2-1; TRBD2 matches at 13 bases. The sequencing input was PBMCs or T cells enriched from blood (not recorded which). The CDR3 region is CASSQNARTSGGPFTYYNEQFF. The CDR3, as DNA: TGTGCCAGCAGCCAAAATGCCCGGACTAGCGGGGGACCATTCACTTATTACAATGAGCAGTTCTTC.